The present entry profiles one T cell receptor (beta chain) with its context. Antigen specificity is unknown. The data derive from a study of T cell responses to AZD1222 COVID-19 vaccine. Study-wide results and caveats: After the peak T cell response, and only then, were repertoires sampled. The sample set comprised mostly white British donors with more females, and clonal diversity was possibly underestimated.

CDR3 size: 14 residues. The germline V gene has CDR1 MNHEY and CDR2 SVGAGI. V dropped 7 bases and J dropped 3; count of bases not matched to a gene: 6. Method: immunoSEQ multiplex PCR; TCRdb's copy keeps in-frame clones and lacks some. The sample contains 95,000 to 150,000 clones, around 86% of which appear only once. Recipients boosted at about 4 weeks or about 12 weeks are pooled. This sequence joins TRBV6-5 and TRBJ1-5, with 7 positions matching TRBD1. This TCR was recovered from an adult who received the AZD1222 COVID-19 vaccine. The input for sequencing was peripheral blood, taken 28 days after the second AZD1222 dose. Written as DNA, the CDR3 is TGTGCCAGCACAGACAGGGTTTTCAATCAGCCCCAGCATTTT. Protein: CASTDRVFNQPQHF.